This T cell receptor (beta chain) was identified during a study of blood T cell repertoires in COVID-19. Study-level background: From T cells, B-cell-depleted T cells, or PBMCs came the material, which was cDNA or gDNA.

In the authors' methods: By means of reference gene primer amplification, nucleated cell counts were estimated. The protocol was immunoSEQ multiplex PCR, while the TCRdb copy is restricted to in-frame clones and leaves out a portion. D and trimming come from the DNA, and the V and J calls and clone size come from that table. The table includes around 40,000 clones, 80% detected once. The sequenced sample consisted of peripheral blood. The TCR comes from an elderly man with active or convalescent COVID-19.

DNA of the CDR3: TGTGCCAGCAGCAGGCAGGGGCACTCCTACGAGCAGTACTTC. The encoded protein is CASSRQGHSYEQYF. The V gene is TRBV5-6, the J gene TRBJ2-7; TRBD1 is a possible D gene (6 bases). Trimming left V 4 bases short and J 0 bases short, with 11 bases between. The CDR3 contains 14 residues. CDR1 is SGHDT and CDR2 is YYEEEE in the germline V gene.